This T cell receptor (beta chain) is drawn from a study of shared clonotypes between healthy human individuals. Findings of the study overall: Sequencing depth was expected to affect clonotype sharing among donors.

Sequencing was performed with immunoSEQ multiplex PCR; in TCRdb, only in-frame clones are kept and a portion is missing. This table has about 480,000 clones, 79% appearing once. The CDR3 contains 16 residues. Details on this clone: The antigen remains unidentified.

The sequencing input was PBMCs. The chain has TRBV21-1 and TRBJ1-5; the table's D gene call, TRBD1, was not cross checked with the DNA. TRBV21-1 is recorded as a pseudogene. This TCR was recovered from a woman aged 40 to 50 in good health. Some clones in this sample may be carry-over from other donors' samples. The CDR3 loop is CASSKGREYSNQPQHF. The CDR3 DNA reads TGTGCCAGCAGCAAAGGCAGGGAATATAGCAATCAGCCCCAGCATTTT.